The rows below give T cell receptor beta chains drawn from one sample of a study of CD8 T cells in ankylosing spondylitis. TCRdb itself ran the 5' RACE reads through MiXCR, one entry per CDR3 protein. The sample carries about 480,000 distinct CDR3 sequences, under 20% recorded once. Sequenced material: blood, either unsorted or a sorted T cell fraction (not recorded which). These receptors were obtained from a male donor with ankylosing spondylitis. Each CDR3 is given with its conserved first and last residue. Fields, in order: J gene, V gene, clone size, D gene, CDR3 DNA, CDR3 protein. D genes are given only for firm matches. Clone size is not always given. Where it is, it says once, few, many or a class for expanded clones.

>TRBJ1-5|TRBV20-1|few|NA
TGCAGTGCTAGAGATCGAAACAGGGTTGATCAGCCCCAGCATTTT
CSARDRNRVDQPQHF
>TRBJ2-3|TRBV10-3|NA|NA
TGTGCCATCAGTGAGAAGCTAGTAACAGATACGCAGTATTTT
CAISEKLVTDTQYF
>TRBJ1-1|TRBV6-1|few|NA
TGTGCCAGCAGGCCAAACCGTGTGGGGGAGGCGGCTTTCTTT
CASRPNRVGEAAFF
>TRBJ2-7|TRBV2|few|NA
TGTGCCAGCAGTGAACGGGGGTGGCAGTACTTC
CASSERGWQYF
>TRBJ1-2|TRBV28|few|NA
TGTGCCAGCACGTCACGACAGCCCTATGGCTACACCTTC
CASTSRQPYGYTF
>TRBJ2-7|TRBV29-1|many|TRBD1
TGCAGCGTTGAAGATCCGACAGGGACCTCCTACGAGCAGTACTTC
CSVEDPTGTSYEQYF
>TRBJ2-1|TRBV7-3|NA|NA
TGTGCCAGCAGCCCTGACCCGGCCTCCTACAATGAGCAGTTCTTC
CASSPDPASYNEQFF
>TRBJ2-4|TRBV3-1|few|NA
TGTGCCAGCAGCCAGGGGAGATGGTACAAAATGCCAGAAAACATTCAGTACTTC
CASSQGRWYKMPENIQYF
>TRBJ2-7|TRBV4-3|NA|NA
TGCGCCAGCAGCCAGCGGGACACCTACGAGCAGTACTTC
CASSQRDTYEQYF
>TRBJ2-4|TRBV6-2/TRBV6-3|NA|NA
TGTGCCAGCAGTGACAGGCGGATAGCCAAAAACATTCAGTACTTC
CASSDRRIAKNIQYF
>TRBJ2-5|TRBV6-2/TRBV6-3|NA|NA
TGTGCCAGCAGTGGATGGGGGCGTGGAAGGGAGACCCAGTACTTC
CASSGWGRGRETQYF
>TRBJ1-6|TRBV25-1|NA|NA
TGTGCCAGCAGTGAATTGAGGGGGTCGGGTTCACCCCTCCACTTT
CASSELRGSGSPLHF
>TRBJ1-1|TRBV9|NA|NA
TGTGCCAGCAGCGACCCCCTGGGGAGGGTGAACACTGAAGCTTTCTTT
CASSDPLGRVNTEAFF
>TRBJ1-6|TRBV7-8|few|NA
TGTGCCAGCAGCCCACGGACAGAGAATAATTCACCCCTCCACTTT
CASSPRTENNSPLHF
>TRBJ1-1|TRBV19|NA|NA
TGTGCCAGTAGGGACCCCGGGGGGTCTACCACTGAAGCTTTCTTT
CASRDPGGSTTEAFF
>TRBJ1-5|TRBV20-1|NA|TRBD1
TGCAGTGCTACCGCCAGGGGGCCTCAGCCCCAGCATTTT
CSATARGPQPQHF
>TRBJ1-1|TRBV2|NA|NA
TGTGCCAGCAGTCAGGCGAACACTGAAGCTTTCTTT
CASSQANTEAFF
>TRBJ1-1|TRBV20-1|NA|NA
TGCAGTGCTAACACAGGGCGATGGAACACTGAAGCTTTCTTT
CSANTGRWNTEAFF
>TRBJ2-1|TRBV6-6|few|TRBD2
TGTGCCAGCAGTGGGGGCGGGAGGGAGCAGTTCTTC
CASSGGGREQFF
>TRBJ2-5|TRBV29-1|many|NA
TGCAGCGTTGATTGGGCTGCCGAGACCCAGTACTTC
CSVDWAAETQYF
>TRBJ2-5|TRBV20-1|many|NA
TGCAGTGTAGGGCTAGCCGAAGAGACCCAGTACTTC
CSVGLAEETQYF